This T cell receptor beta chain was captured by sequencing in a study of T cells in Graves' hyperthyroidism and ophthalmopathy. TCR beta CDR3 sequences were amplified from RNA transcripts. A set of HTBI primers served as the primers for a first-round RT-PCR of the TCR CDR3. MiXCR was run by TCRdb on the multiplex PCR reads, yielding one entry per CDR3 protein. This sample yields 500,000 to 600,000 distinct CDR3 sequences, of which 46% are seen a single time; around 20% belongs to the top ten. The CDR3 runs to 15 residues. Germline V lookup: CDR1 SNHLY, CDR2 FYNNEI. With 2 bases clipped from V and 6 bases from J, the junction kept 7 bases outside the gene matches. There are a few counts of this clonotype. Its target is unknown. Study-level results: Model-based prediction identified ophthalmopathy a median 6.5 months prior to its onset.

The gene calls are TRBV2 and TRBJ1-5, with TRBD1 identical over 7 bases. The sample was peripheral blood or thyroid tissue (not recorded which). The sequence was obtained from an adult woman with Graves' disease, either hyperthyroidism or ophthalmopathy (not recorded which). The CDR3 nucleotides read TGTGCCAGCAGTGAATCCGGGACAGCGGGTCAGCCCCAGCATTTT. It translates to CASSESGTAGQPQHF.